This T cell receptor (beta chain) was identified during a study of blood T cell repertoires in COVID-19. Overall study: Researchers got acute and convalescent COVID-19 samples from the United States, Italy and Spain.

The CDR3 runs 11 residues. Germline CDR1 is MNHEY and CDR2 is SMNVEV (reference sequence). Trimming cost V 6 bases and J 4 bases, with 6 bases left between them. Sequenced by immunoSEQ multiplex PCR; TCRdb stores in-frame clones only, minus some. The table has 150,000 to 200,000 clones, 70% to 90% seen once. Notes on this clone: A read error is possible here, since a much larger clone lies one base away.

This TCR was recovered from a middle-aged man who had recovered from COVID-19. The chain links TRBV27 to TRBJ2-5; D unclear. Input material: peripheral blood. The CDR3 loop is CASSRGETQYF. As DNA, the CDR3 is TGTGCCAGCAGCCGAGGAGAGACCCAGTACTTC.